This TCR beta chain was identified in a study of shared clonotypes between healthy human individuals. Overall study findings and caveats: Sharing across four donors was highest in naive CD4 (approximately 5%) and lowest in memory CD8 (about 0.4%). Researchers sampled only blood; tissue repertoires likely differ. All-four-donor shared clonotypes had higher generation probabilities than non-shared clonotypes did.

A word on this clone: Its antigen is not identified.

This CDR3 is built from 15 residues. Per germline, CDR1 SEHNR and CDR2 FQNEAQ (reference sequence). The V gene lost 3 bases and the J gene lost 0 bases, with 12 bases spanning the gap. Several immunoSEQ plates received, in even portions, the genomic DNA of each subset. Sequencing was performed with immunoSEQ multiplex PCR; in TCRdb, only in-frame clones are kept and a portion is missing. Of about 2.1 million clones in the sample, over 85% were seen once. As defined, naive CD8 cells were CD45RO-negative and positively selected for CCR7, with terminally differentiated effector memory CD45RA+ cells excluded.

The sample consisted of naive CD8+ T cells from PBMCs. This chain connects TRBV7-9 to TRBJ2-7, with D tentatively TRBD1 or TRBD2 (5 bases each). The TCR was taken from a young man in good health. Some clones in this sample may be carry-over from other donors' samples. In DNA, the CDR3 is TGTGCCAGCAGCTTGAATCCCGGGGCCTCCTACGAGCAGTACTTC. Its protein product is CASSLNPGASYEQYF.